What follows describes a single T cell receptor beta chain. Its antigen is not identified. This specimen comes from a study of T cell responses to AZD1222 COVID-19 vaccine. The study, taken as a whole, reports: It was only a handful of AZD1222 recipients who were seropositive at baseline. Spike-specific TCR breadth and depth grew following two AZD1222 doses. White British ancestry dominated among donors, who included more females, and clonal diversity was possibly underestimated.

Some clones are missing from TCRdb's copy, which holds only in-frame ones; the method was immunoSEQ multiplex PCR. There are 98,000 or so clones in the sample; 88% occur only once, and roughly 15% lies in the top ten. V shed 0 bases, J shed 3 bases, and the junction held 16 bases outside the gene matches. The CDR3 spans 19 residues. From germline, CDR1 is MGHRA and CDR2 YSYEKL. This chain uses TRBV4-1 with TRBJ2-7; 8 bases match TRBD1. The sequencing used peripheral blood, collected 28 days after the second AZD1222 dose. The receptor was isolated from an adult who received the AZD1222 COVID-19 vaccine. Here the CDR3 reads CASSQDSGQGATFHYEQYF. The CDR3 bases are TGCGCCAGCAGCCAAGATAGTGGACAGGGAGCTACGTTCCACTACGAGCAGTACTTC.